This T cell receptor (beta chain) was identified during a study of Ad26.COV2.S vaccination and SARS-CoV-2 variants. Profiled with immunoSEQ multiplex PCR; TCRdb holds only in-frame clones, not every one. The sample has about 320,000 clones, about 86% seen once; the top ten hold more than 1.5%. Trimming cost V 4 bases and J 5 bases; bases outside gene matches: 4. The CDR3 consists of 14 residues. The germline CDR1 and CDR2 sequences are SGHNT and YYREEE (reference sequence). The treatment is: roughly 19 received Ad26.COV2.S at low or high dose, single or two shots; 5 received placebo; per-sample allocation not given. After the first vaccine or placebo injection, samples were drawn on day 63. Immunization relied on an Ad26 vector, which expressed Wuhan-strain SARS-CoV-2 spike.

The material sequenced was peripheral blood, taken in a trial of Ad26.COV2.S vaccine versus placebo. V gene TRBV5-4 combines with J gene TRBJ2-2, with 8 bases aligning to TRBD2. This sequence originates from a person between 18 and 65 years old who received the Ad26.COV2.S COVID-19 vaccine or a placebo. This CDR3 reads CASSRRLATGELFF. CDR3 DNA sequence: TGTGCCAGCAGCCGACGACTAGCGACCGGGGAGCTGTTTTTT.